The text below deals with one T cell receptor beta chain. This likely comes from a read error, as the CDR3 has no conserved phenylalanine or tryptophan at its end. This entry is derived from a study of read filtering for tumor transcriptome and immune sequencing. The library was built from around 380 ng RNA with molecular barcoded adaptors for alpha/delta and beta/gamma chains. TCRdb recomputed calls from the reads with MiXCR, one row per CDR3 protein. The sample holds 100,000 to 150,000 distinct CDR3 sequences, 10% to 15% seen once. This CDR3 spans 15 amino acids. From germline, CDR1 is MGHDK and CDR2 SYGVNS.

Sequencing used a population of CD138-negative cells sorted from bone marrow. The V gene is TRBV25-1, the J gene TRBJ2-1; 7 nucleotides line up with TRBD1. This TCR was sampled from a donor at least 40 years old with multiple myeloma. CDR3 sequence reads: CASSESGGSYNEQFL. DNA for the CDR3: TGTGCTAGCAGTGAATCAGGGGGCTCCTACAATGAGCAGTTCCTC.